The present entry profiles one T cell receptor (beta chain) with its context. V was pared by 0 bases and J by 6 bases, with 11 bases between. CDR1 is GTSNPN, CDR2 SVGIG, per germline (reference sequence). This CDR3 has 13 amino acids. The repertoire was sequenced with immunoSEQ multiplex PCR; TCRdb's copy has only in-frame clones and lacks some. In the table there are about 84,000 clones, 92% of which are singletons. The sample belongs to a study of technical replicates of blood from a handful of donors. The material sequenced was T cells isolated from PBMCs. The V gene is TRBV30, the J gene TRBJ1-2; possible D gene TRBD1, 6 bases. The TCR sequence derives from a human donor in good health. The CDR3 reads CAWSVLQGNGYTF. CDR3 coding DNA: TGTGCCTGGAGTGTACTACAGGGAAATGGCTACACCTTC.